This T cell receptor (beta chain) is drawn from a study of PD-L1 blockade in urothelial cancer. V lost 7 bases and J 4 bases, leaving 9 bases between the germline ends. The length of the CDR3 is 12 residues. Germline CDR1 SGHRS, CDR2 YFSETQ. Sample time point: pretreatment peripheral blood. Using immunoSEQ multiplex PCR, the repertoire was profiled, and TCRdb retains in-frame clones only, with some absent. The sample lists tens of thousands of clones, 80% to 85% occurring once. Sequencing was performed on PBMCs, taken around atezolizumab (anti-PD-L1) treatment. The J gene is TRBJ2-1, the V gene TRBV5-1; D ambiguous. The clonotype comes from a man aged 50 to 60 with urothelial cancer. CDR3 sequence: CASRVWYNEQFF. CDR3 DNA: TGCGCCAGCCGGGTGTGGTACAATGAGCAGTTCTTC.